These 32 T cell receptor beta chains were all obtained from the same sample, sequenced in a study of blood T cell repertoires in COVID-19. Produced via immunoSEQ multiplex PCR; TCRdb's table is partial and in-frame only. The sample comprises tens of thousands of clones, about 91% of which are singletons, and 30% to 40% rests with the top ten. Source material: peripheral blood. Source of these receptors: a man aged 65 to 85 with active COVID-19.

The chain employs TRBV7-9 and TRBJ2-3; 15 bases are a match to TRBD2. The germline CDR1 and CDR2 sequences are SEHNR and FQNEAQ (reference sequence). This CDR3 comprises 17 residues. The junction had 2 bases not matched to a gene; V was cut back by 4 bases and J by 0 bases. The DNA for the CDR3 is TGTGCCAGCAGCTGGGGACTAGCGGGGGGAAGCACAGATACGCAGTATTTT. This encodes CASSWGLAGGSTDTQYF.

The chain employs TRBV5-6 and TRBJ2-1; 9 nucleotides agree with TRBD2. V was pared by 3 bases and J by 8 bases, with 12 bases of the junction left unmatched. The CDR3 spans 16 residues. Germline V gene lookup returns CDR1 SGHDT and CDR2 YYEEEE. The CDR3 loop is CASSSGDSGRPHEQFF. CDR3 DNA sequence: TGTGCCAGCAGCTCGGGTGACAGCGGGAGGCCCCATGAGCAGTTCTTC.

This chain links TRBV6-5 with TRBJ1-2; D remains unclear. The CDR3 extends over 13 amino acids. Germline-derived CDR1 and CDR2 are MNHEY and SVGAGI. Trimming removed 7 bases from V and 6 bases from J, with 15 bases in between. The chain's CDR3 is CASKAIALNGYTF. In DNA, the CDR3 is TGTGCCAGCAAAGCGATTGCCTTAAATGGCTACACCTTC.

The genes are TRBV6-5 and TRBJ1-4; 8 bases match TRBD1. Germline CDR1 MNHEY, CDR2 SVGAGI. V trimming: 0 bases; J trimming: 7 bases; junction bases outside the gene matches: 7. This CDR3 has 16 residues. CDR3 nucleotides: TGTGCCAGCAGTTACTCACGGACAGGGCGAGGTGAAAAACTGTTTTTT. Translating gives CASSYSRTGRGEKLFF.

The chain uses TRBV5-4 and TRBJ1-4, with D possibly being TRBD1 (6 bases). The length of the CDR3 is 15 residues. Trimming stripped 3 bases from V and 6 bases from J, with 15 bases between. Germline V gives CDR1 SGHNT, CDR2 YYREEE (reference sequence). The CDR3 region has the DNA TGTGCCAGCAGCTCCCGCAGGGGCCCTGATGAAAAACTGTTTTTT. Amino acid sequence: CASSSRRGPDEKLFF.

As for this clone: The junction departs from germline at one end; a sequencing error may be responsible. CDR3 residues: CAGSHRDRFRETQYF. The CDR3 bases are TGTGCCGGCAGCCACCGAGACAGGTTCCGAGAGACCCAGTACTTC. The chain employs TRBV6-5 and TRBJ2-5, with D possibly being TRBD1 (6 bases). Germline CDR1 and CDR2: MNHEY and SVGAGI. This CDR3 region has 15 residues.

The chain is built from TRBV11-2 and TRBJ2-3, with 10 bases lining up with TRBD1. This CDR3 spans 14 amino acids. With V trimmed by 4 bases and J by 3 bases, 1 base remained unmatched. CDR1 and CDR2 from the germline V gene are SGHAT and FQNNGV. For the CDR3, the DNA is TGTGCCAGCAGCTGGGGACAGGGGACAGATACGCAGTATTTT. This gives the protein CASSWGQGTDTQYF.

This clone was seen once. The chain couples TRBV6-5 to TRBJ2-7, with TRBD2 identical over 8 bases. Losses at the gene ends were 2 bases for V and 1 base for J; bases not matched to a gene: 4. CDR3 size: 15 residues. The germline V gene has CDR1 MNHEY and CDR2 SVGAGI. The CDR3 reads CASSYIGRGSYEQYF. Here the CDR3 DNA reads TGTGCCAGCAGTTACATCGGGAGGGGATCCTACGAGCAGTACTTC.

J is TRBJ2-2 and V is TRBV7-2, with TRBD2 identical over 9 bases. The germline V gene has CDR1 SGHTA and CDR2 FQGNSA. There are 16 residues in the CDR3. Unmatched junction bases numbered 9, after V lost 7 bases and J lost 3 bases. For the CDR3, the DNA is TGTGCCAGCAACCCTAGCGGGGCGGGGTACACCGGGGAGCTGTTTTTT. Protein product: CASNPSGAGYTGELFF.

The genes are TRBV6-6 and TRBJ2-1, with 9 bases lining up with TRBD2. The CDR3 is 15 amino acids. The junction had 3 bases not matched to a gene; V was cut back by 6 bases and J by 0 bases. Germline V CDR1 and CDR2: MNHNY, SVGAGI (reference sequence). CDR3 in DNA: TGTGCCAGCAGCCGTAGCGGGGGCTCCTACAATGAGCAGTTCTTC. Translated: CASSRSGGSYNEQFF.

This chain joins TRBV7-8 and TRBJ1-4, with D maybe TRBD1 (5 bases). The CDR3 has 15 amino acids. V gave up 5 bases and J gave up 5 bases, with 15 bases separating them. From germline, CDR1 is SGHVS and CDR2 FQNEAQ. CDR3 protein: CASSLAGHGNEKLFF. The CDR3 nucleotides read TGTGCCAGCAGCCTCGCCGGACACGGGAATGAAAAACTGTTTTTT.

The V call is TRBV6-5, the J call TRBJ1-5; perhaps TRBD1 as D (6 bases). Trimming shortened V by 0 bases and J by 1 base, and 7 bases separated the two germline ends. The CDR3 extends over 15 amino acids. CDR1 is MNHEY and CDR2 is SVGAGI in the germline V gene. This chain's CDR3 is CASSYSGGSNQPQHF. CDR3 bases: TGTGCCAGCAGTTACTCAGGGGGAAGCAATCAGCCCCAGCATTTT.

The gene calls are TRBV4-3 and TRBJ2-5; D is possibly TRBD2 (7 bases). The CDR3 covers 14 residues. CDR1 and CDR2 (germline): LGHNA, YSLEER. Trimming removed 4 bases from V and 4 bases from J, with 13 bases in between. CDR3 protein: CASSLGGDGETQYF. The CDR3, as DNA: TGCGCCAGCAGCCTAGGGGGGGATGGAGAGACCCAGTACTTC.

This clone was seen just once. This chain joins TRBV5-5 and TRBJ2-7, with 8 bases matching TRBD1. After removal of 1 base from V and 2 bases from J, the junction contained 14 bases not matched to a gene. The CDR3 runs 18 residues. Looked up from germline, CDR1 is SGHKS and CDR2 is YYEKEE (reference sequence). CDR3 sequence reads: CASSLRGIGTGFPYEQYF. Here the CDR3 DNA reads TGTGCCAGCAGCTTGAGGGGAATCGGGACAGGTTTCCCCTACGAGCAGTACTTC.

V and J are TRBV6-5 and TRBJ1-1; 9 bases fit TRBD1. CDR1 is MNHEY, CDR2 SVGAGI, per germline. There are 14 residues in the CDR3. Trimming at V came to 2 bases and at J to 6 bases, leaving 4 bases not matched to a gene. The CDR3 nucleotides are TGTGCCAGCAGTTACACGGGACAGGGCTCTGAAGCTTTCTTT. It translates to CASSYTGQGSEAFF.

The chain combines TRBV9 with TRBJ2-3, with TRBD2 matching over 7 bases. CDR3 size: 14 residues. V lost 4 bases and J lost 2; bases outside the gene matches: 4. Germline-derived CDR1 and CDR2 are SGDLS and YYNGEE. The CDR3 reads CASSMTSLTDTQYF. Here the CDR3 DNA reads TGTGCCAGCAGCATGACTAGCCTCACAGATACGCAGTATTTT.

CDR3 region: CATSDAEEGPTDTQYF. The CDR3, as DNA: TGTGCCACCAGTGATGCCGAGGAGGGCCCCACAGATACGCAGTATTTT. V and J are TRBV24-1 and TRBJ2-3; D may be TRBD2 (6 bases). Germline-derived CDR1 and CDR2 are KGHDR and SFDVKD. V lost 3 bases and J lost 2, with 14 bases in between. This CDR3 region has 16 residues.

This clone appeared once. The CDR3 protein is CASSPVTGGTGTQYF. The CDR3 DNA reads as TGTGCCAGCTCACCAGTGACAGGGGGAACGGGGACCCAGTACTTC. The chain carries TRBV18 and TRBJ2-5; TRBD1 matches 9 bases. Germline V gene sequence: CDR1 KGHSH, CDR2 LQKENI. The CDR3 sequence is 15 residues long. The V segment lost 2 bases and the J segment 7 bases; nucleotides outside the gene matches: 8.

This clone has only one observation. This chain joins TRBV9 and TRBJ2-6; D unresolved. The CDR3 extends over 16 amino acids. The ends were cut back, 0 bases at V and 0 bases at J, with 7 bases in the middle. Germline-derived CDR1 and CDR2 are SGDLS and YYNGEE. CDR3 sequence reads: CASSVARFSGANVLTF. The CDR3 DNA reads as TGTGCCAGCAGCGTAGCCCGGTTCTCTGGGGCCAACGTCCTGACTTTC.

This rearrangement joins TRBV28 to TRBJ1-6; no clear D. Per the germline V gene, CDR1 is MDHEN and CDR2 is SYDVKM. This CDR3 is built from 13 residues. The ends were cut back, 5 bases at V and 6 bases at J, with 8 bases in the middle. The CDR3 sequence is CASSPGVNSPLHF. CDR3 bases: TGTGCCAGCAGTCCGGGAGTTAATTCACCCCTCCACTTT.

This sequence joins TRBV18 and TRBJ1-2, with D possibly TRBD1 on 5 matching bases. Germline V gives CDR1 KGHSH, CDR2 LQKENI. Trimming removed 3 bases from V and 6 bases from J, with 11 bases in between. The CDR3 length is 13 residues. CDR3 sequence reads: CASSPMDTDGYTF. CDR3 sequence (DNA): TGTGCCAGCTCACCCATGGACACCGATGGCTACACCTTC.

The chain is built from TRBV14 and TRBJ2-7, with TRBD2 matching over 9 bases. Germline V lookup: CDR1 SGHDN, CDR2 FVKESK. The CDR3 sequence is 18 residues long. The trim removed 1 base at V and 5 bases at J, leaving 15 bases unmatched. In nucleotides, the CDR3 is TGTGCCAGCAGCCAAGGAGGAGGGATTGCTAGCGGGAAAAACGAGCAGTACTTC. It encodes CASSQGGGIASGKNEQYF.

The chain couples TRBV15 to TRBJ1-5; D gene unclear. Per the germline V gene, CDR1 is LNHNV and CDR2 is YYDKDF (reference sequence). Trimming left V 1 base short and J 7 bases short, with 8 bases between. This CDR3 has 13 amino acids. The DNA for the CDR3 is TGTGCCACCAGCAGAGTGGAGGGACAGCCCCAGCATTTT. It codes for CATSRVEGQPQHF.

This clone appeared a few times. The rearrangement uses TRBV28 and TRBJ1-5; perhaps TRBD1 as D (6 bases). CDR3 size: 16 residues. The V and J ends lost 6 bases and 6 bases respectively, with 21 bases between them. Germline V gene sequence: CDR1 MDHEN, CDR2 SYDVKM. The CDR3 nucleotides are TGTGCCAGCAGCCCGACCAGGGGTGGAAGTGGTCAGCCCCAGCATTTT. Protein sequence: CASSPTRGGSGQPQHF.

The rearrangement uses TRBV14 and TRBJ2-3, with TRBD1 matching 7 bases. Looked up from germline, CDR1 is SGHDN and CDR2 is FVKESK. J was trimmed by 2 bases and V by 4 bases; bases with no gene match: 12. The CDR3 totals 17 residues. The CDR3 region has the DNA TGTGCCAGCAGCCCACCTTTCCGGGACAGCCCCACAGATACGCAGTATTTT. Its translation is CASSPPFRDSPTDTQYF.

This clone was counted once. The chain is built from TRBV7-9 and TRBJ2-5; a weak D match, TRBD2 (6 bases). The V end was cut by 6 bases, the J end by 0 bases, with 11 bases between. Germline V gives CDR1 SEHNR, CDR2 FQNEAQ (reference sequence). This CDR3 comprises 14 residues. CDR3 residues: CASSPLAYQETQYF. The CDR3 DNA follows: TGTGCCAGCAGTCCTCTAGCGTACCAAGAGACCCAGTACTTC.

The chain couples TRBV3-1 (or the pseudogene TRBV3-2) to TRBJ1-1, with D maybe TRBD1 (6 bases). Germline loops: CDR1 LGHDT, CDR2 YNNKEL (reference sequence). V lost 4 bases and J 6 bases, leaving 33 bases between the germline ends. The CDR3 is 20 residues long. CDR3: CASSPRLGHTKGHLGPEAFF. CDR3 in DNA: TGTGCCAGCAGCCCTCGCTTGGGGCATACGAAGGGACACCTGGGGCCTGAAGCTTTCTTT.

The CDR3 reads CASRHLAGATGELFF. The CDR3 region has the DNA TGCGCCAGCAGACATCTAGCGGGAGCGACCGGGGAGCTGTTTTTT. The chain joins TRBV4-1 to TRBJ2-2, with 10 bases matching TRBD2. Germline V lookup: CDR1 MGHRA, CDR2 YSYEKL. Trimming cost V 6 bases and J 5 bases; bases outside gene matches: 6. The CDR3 runs 15 residues.

V is TRBV7-9 and J is TRBJ1-1, with 7 bases that match TRBD1. J lost 11 bases, V lost 5 bases, and 8 bases had no gene match. Germline V gene data show CDR1 as SEHNR and CDR2 as FQNEAQ (reference sequence). CDR3 length: 12 residues. In nucleotides, the CDR3 is TGTGCCAGCAGCCCCCGGGAGGGGGCGGCTTTCTTT. This gives the protein CASSPREGAAFF.

The rearrangement links TRBV9 to TRBJ2-3, with 12 bases matching TRBD2. CDR3 length equals 18 residues. The V gene's germline CDR1 is SGDLS and CDR2 YYNGEE. The ends lost 5 bases at V and 0 bases at J; junction bases unmatched: 10. The CDR3: CASSTTGLAGSSTDTQYF. The CDR3 DNA sequence: TGTGCCAGCAGTACTACGGGACTAGCGGGCTCTAGCACAGATACGCAGTATTTT.

The J gene is TRBJ2-7, the V gene TRBV7-2; 8 positions agree with TRBD2. V was clipped by 7 bases and J by 4 bases; unmatched bases: 9. The length of the CDR3 is 14 residues. Germline-derived CDR1 and CDR2 are SGHTA and FQGNSA. The CDR3 nucleotides read TGTGCCAGCAAGGTCGGCGGGAGGTTTTACGAGCAGTACTTC. It is translated as CASKVGGRFYEQYF.

The chain is built from TRBV24-1 and TRBJ2-2; TRBD2 matches 7 bases. This CDR3 comprises 16 residues. Trimming removed 0 bases from V and 6 bases from J; junction bases left unmatched: 6. Germline CDR1 and CDR2: KGHDR and SFDVKD. CDR3 region: CATSDLLGGIAGELFF. The CDR3 DNA reads as TGTGCCACCAGTGATTTGCTGGGAGGGATTGCCGGGGAGCTGTTTTTT.